Listed below are T cell receptor beta chains from one sample, sequenced in a study of blood T cell repertoires in COVID-19. Sequenced by immunoSEQ multiplex PCR; TCRdb stores in-frame clones only, minus some. Of about 250,000 clones listed, 75% to 90% are singletons. The sequenced sample was PBMCs or T cells enriched from blood (not recorded which). All receptors derive from a woman in her thirties or forties who had been exposed to COVID-19. Both conserved end residues are part of each CDR3. A D gene is named only where the DNA matches it firmly. Clone sizes are given selectively: once, few, many, or a class where the clone is expanded.

clone_size	v_call	d_call	j_call	cdr3_aa	cdr3_nt
few	TRBV30	TRBD2	TRBJ2-3	CAWRSGTSGRAPDTQYF	TGTGCCTGGAGATCCGGGACTAGCGGGAGGGCCCCAGATACGCAGTATTTT
.	TRBV10-3	.	TRBJ2-3	CAISDRGGSTDTQYF	TGTGCCATCAGTGACCGAGGGGGTAGCACAGATACGCAGTATTTT
.	TRBV28	TRBD1	TRBJ1-2	CASSLLGQGNYGYTF	TGTGCCAGCAGTCTATTGGGACAGGGGAACTATGGCTACACCTTC
.	TRBV10-3	.	TRBJ1-2	CAINRGGRSDYGYTF	TGTGCCATCAATCGCGGGGGGCGGTCGGACTATGGCTACACCTTC
.	TRBV5-4	.	TRBJ1-1	CASSLGQHEAFF	TGTGCCAGCAGCTTGGGACAGCATGAAGCTTTCTTT
.	TRBV25-1	.	TRBJ2-1	CASSEGPYNEQFF	TGTGCCAGCAGTGAGGGCCCCTACAATGAGCAGTTCTTC
.	TRBV9	TRBD1	TRBJ1-2	CASSALQGAHYGYTF	TGTGCCAGCAGCGCCTTACAGGGGGCTCACTATGGCTACACCTTC
.	TRBV27	TRBD1	TRBJ2-7	CASRWDRGNEQYF	TGTGCCAGCAGGTGGGACAGGGGAAACGAGCAGTACTTC
once	TRBV14	.	TRBJ2-5	CASSQVTGRGQETQYF	TGTGCCAGCAGCCAAGTTACCGGCAGGGGACAAGAGACCCAGTACTTC
once	TRBV2	.	TRBJ1-1	CASSLRLASNTEAFF	TGTGCCAGCAGTCTCAGGCTGGCAAGTAACACTGAAGCTTTCTTT
.	TRBV10-3	TRBD2	TRBJ2-1	CAISESGGSNEQFF	TGTGCCATCAGTGAGTCGGGCGGGAGTAATGAGCAGTTCTTC
.	TRBV6-4	.	TRBJ2-1	CASSDRDNNEQFF	TGTGCCAGCAGTGACCGGGACAACAATGAGCAGTTCTTC
.	TRBV19	.	TRBJ1-2	CASSTRTTNYGYTF	TGTGCCAGTAGTACCAGGACAACTAACTATGGCTACACCTTC
.	TRBV11-2	TRBD1	TRBJ1-4	CASSSGQGAEKLFF	TGTGCCAGCAGCTCCGGACAGGGGGCTGAAAAACTGTTTTTT
.	TRBV7-8	TRBD2	TRBJ2-5	CASSIIAGGPGETQYF	TGTGCCAGCAGCATTATAGCGGGAGGGCCAGGAGAGACCCAGTACTTC
.	TRBV7-9	TRBD1	TRBJ1-1	CASSLDQGVAEAFF	TGTGCCAGCAGCTTAGATCAGGGGGTAGCTGAAGCTTTCTTT
.	TRBV28	TRBD1	TRBJ2-3	CASNLGQGVTDTQYF	TGTGCCAGCAACTTAGGACAGGGGGTAACAGATACGCAGTATTTT
.	TRBV13	.	TRBJ2-5	CASSLVGSQETQYF	TGTGCCAGCAGCTTAGTCGGTTCCCAAGAGACCCAGTACTTC
.	TRBV7-2	.	TRBJ1-6	CASSLGARGRSSYNSPLHF	TGTGCCAGCAGCTTAGGGGCCAGGGGCCGGAGCTCCTATAATTCACCCCTCCACTTT
.	TRBV29-1	.	TRBJ2-7	CSVRGSYEQYF	TGCAGCGTTAGGGGATCCTACGAGCAGTACTTC
.	TRBV28	.	TRBJ1-1	CASKGPAEGDTEAFF	TGTGCCAGCAAGGGTCCGGCCGAAGGGGACACTGAAGCTTTCTTT
.	TRBV7-2	TRBD2	TRBJ2-1	CASSLGDSGSDEQFF	TGTGCCAGCAGCTTAGGGGATAGCGGGAGTGATGAGCAGTTCTTC
.	TRBV20-1	.	TRBJ2-3	CSAALGRTQYF	TGCAGTGCTGCCTTGGGGCGAACGCAGTATTTT
.	TRBV6-5	TRBD2	TRBJ2-1	CASNRLAGGREQFF	TGTGCCAGCAACCGACTAGCGGGAGGGCGTGAGCAGTTCTTC
.	TRBV11-3	.	TRBJ2-4	CASSLIGGFGNIQYF	TGTGCCAGCAGCTTAATAGGAGGCTTTGGGAACATTCAGTACTTC
.	TRBV11-2	.	TRBJ2-3	CASSSIRGSGDTQYF	TGTGCCAGCAGTTCCATTAGGGGATCGGGAGATACGCAGTATTTT
many	TRBV19	TRBD1	TRBJ1-5	CASTSRQGQFSQPQHF	TGTGCCAGTACTTCCCGACAGGGGCAATTCAGCCAGCCCCAGCATTTT
.	TRBV24-1	.	TRBJ1-2	CATSDRGHSYTF	TGTGCCACCAGTGACCGAGGACACTCCTACACCTTC
once	TRBV7-2	TRBD1	TRBJ1-2	CASSFWGDSPYGYTF	TGTGCCAGCAGCTTTTGGGGGGACAGTCCTTATGGCTACACCTTC
.	TRBV7-9	.	TRBJ2-3	CASSLNYRAQYF	TGTGCCAGCAGCTTGAACTATCGGGCGCAGTATTTT
.	TRBV2	.	TRBJ1-1	CASSLTGVGAFF	TGTGCCAGCAGTCTTACGGGGGTCGGAGCTTTCTTT
once	TRBV14	TRBD1	TRBJ1-2	CASSRGQGGYGYTF	TGTGCCAGCAGCCGAGGACAGGGGGGCTATGGCTACACCTTC
.	TRBV6-5	TRBD2	TRBJ2-1	CASSYSSGGGYNEQFF	TGTGCCAGCAGTTACTCCTCGGGCGGGGGCTACAATGAGCAGTTCTTC
.	TRBV6-1	.	TRBJ2-7	CASSEPGLGQYF	TGTGCCAGCAGTGAACCCGGACTTGGTCAGTACTTC
once	TRBV11-2	.	TRBJ1-2	CASSPGALAGTYGYTF	TGTGCCAGCAGCCCTGGGGCCCTTGCCGGAACCTATGGCTACACCTTC
.	TRBV7-8	TRBD1	TRBJ1-1	CASSLGDRFTEAFF	TGTGCCAGCAGCCTCGGGGACAGGTTCACTGAAGCTTTCTTT
.	TRBV9	.	TRBJ1-2	CASSAWEDGYTF	TGTGCCAGCAGCGCATGGGAGGATGGCTACACCTTC
once	TRBV4-1	.	TRBJ2-3	CASSQVGPPASTDTQYF	TGCGCCAGCAGCCAAGTGGGGCCACCAGCTAGCACAGATACGCAGTATTTT
once	TRBV9	.	TRBJ1-1	CASSGPSEAFF	TGTGCCAGCAGCGGGCCCAGTGAAGCTTTCTTT
once	TRBV4-1	.	TRBJ1-6	CASSQGLGRQGSPLHF	TGCGCCAGCAGCCAAGGCCTGGGCAGGCAGGGATCACCCCTCCACTTT
.	TRBV11-2	.	TRBJ2-3	CASSFRGGVTDTQYF	TGTGCCAGCAGCTTTAGGGGGGGCGTTACAGATACGCAGTATTTT
.	TRBV7-7	TRBD1	TRBJ2-1	CASSSGTGAGNEQFF	TGTGCTAGCAGCTCCGGGACAGGGGCGGGCAATGAGCAGTTCTTC
.	TRBV20-1	.	TRBJ1-2	CSARVRGGYTF	TGCAGTGCTAGAGTCAGGGGTGGCTACACCTTC
once	TRBV3-1/TRBV3-2	.	TRBJ1-4	CASSQTQVTREKLFF	TGTGCCAGCAGCCAGACACAGGTTACTCGGGAAAAACTGTTTTTT
.	TRBV3-1/TRBV3-2	.	TRBJ1-2	CASSQGGHLYGYTF	TGTGCCAGCAGCCAAGGTGGGCACCTCTATGGCTACACCTTC
.	TRBV18	.	TRBJ2-6	CASSRPMGGPGANVLTF	TGTGCCAGCTCTCGCCCTATGGGTGGGCCTGGGGCCAACGTCCTGACTTTC
.	TRBV9	.	TRBJ2-2	CASSVSGMAGELFF	TGTGCCAGCAGCGTATCGGGGATGGCCGGGGAGCTGTTTTTT
.	TRBV4-3	TRBD1	TRBJ2-5	CASSQGTGAPQETQYF	TGCGCCAGCAGCCAAGGAACAGGGGCCCCACAAGAGACCCAGTACTTC
.	TRBV19	TRBD1	TRBJ1-1	CASSIWTGANTEAFF	TGTGCCAGTAGTATCTGGACAGGGGCGAACACTGAAGCTTTCTTT
.	TRBV7-9	.	TRBJ1-1	CASSYQVNTEAFF	TGTGCCAGCAGTTATCAGGTGAACACTGAAGCTTTCTTT
.	TRBV27	TRBD1	TRBJ2-1	CASSSSTGDEQFF	TGTGCCAGCAGTTCCTCTACAGGGGATGAGCAGTTCTTC
.	TRBV7-9	.	TRBJ1-1	CASSPGQSNTEAFF	TGTGCCAGCAGCCCGGGACAATCGAACACTGAAGCTTTCTTT
.	TRBV30	.	TRBJ2-7	CAWSVAGQQYF	TGTGCCTGGAGTGTGGCGGGCCAGCAGTACTTC
.	TRBV29-1	.	TRBJ2-1	CSVPGEQFF	TGCAGCGTTCCCGGGGAACAGTTCTTC
.	TRBV4-1	TRBD1	TRBJ1-2	CASSQVPPEQGTYGYTF	TGCGCCAGCAGCCAAGTTCCCCCGGAACAGGGGACATATGGCTACACCTTC
.	TRBV7-9	TRBD1	TRBJ1-1	CASSTTGFTTEAFF	TGTGCCAGCAGCACGACAGGGTTTACCACTGAAGCTTTCTTT
.	TRBV15	TRBD1	TRBJ2-2	CATGQGFTGELFF	TGTGCCACCGGACAGGGGTTCACCGGGGAGCTGTTTTTT
.	TRBV24-1	.	TRBJ1-2	CATSVADNYGYTF	TGTGCCACCAGTGTAGCAGATAACTATGGCTACACCTTC
.	TRBV25-1	TRBD1	TRBJ1-1	CASSELDRGHTEAFF	TGTGCCAGCAGTGAATTGGACAGGGGACACACTGAAGCTTTCTTT
once	TRBV9	TRBD1	TRBJ1-2	CASSVARQGGYGYTF	TGTGCCAGCAGCGTAGCTCGACAGGGTGGCTATGGCTACACCTTC